This record concerns one T cell receptor beta chain sequence. Its binding antigen is unknown. Base qualities are not at hand, and no much larger clone is one base apart. This record belongs to a study of CD8+CD57+ T cells in acquired aplastic anemia (dated by TCRdb to the late 2010s). Looking at the study overall: Extracted DNA from sorted CD4+ and CD8+ cells averaged around 3.5 ug, ranging from roughly 0.19 to 27.4 ug. A CD8+CD57+ expansion meant a frequency higher than the mean frequency seen in healthy subjects.

Counted from cysteine to phenylalanine, this CDR3 has 15 amino acids. Only the CDR3 region is kept as DNA, spanning 45 bases read in frame from base 1. CDR1 and CDR2 are drawn from the germline V gene: SGHRS, YFSETQ. Trimming takes 0 bases off V and 4 bases off J; junction bases not matched to a gene: 4. Patients chosen for sequencing had shown expansion of CD8+CD57+ cells by flow cytometry. Every patient had severe acquired aplastic anemia, diagnosed using the International Study of Aplastic Anemia and Agranulocytosis and Camitta criteria. No therapy had been received by the patients at the time of blood sampling. In the study, sorted CD4+ and CD8+ blood T cells from patients with severe aplastic anemia and from healthy subjects underwent deep sequencing of TCR repertoires. Patients were enrolled in the USA under clinicaltrials.gov protocols 00001620, 01623167, 00001397, 00071045, 00081523 and 00961064. Ficoll-Paque density gradient centrifugation was used to isolate peripheral blood mononuclear cells. CD4+ and CD8+ T cells were sorted by FACS or magnetic beads before DNA extraction.

Profiling of TCR beta VDJ combinations and CDR3 sequences used genomic DNA as the template. TCR repertoire sequencing was run on an Illumina HiSeq 2000. The published analysis was carried out like this. Repertoires were assessed using TRBV/TRBJ rearrangement plots, CDR3 size and DJ length profiles, and Simpson's diversity index. Whichever DNA sequence was most abundant in the deep sequencing data was defined as the immunodominant clone. CDR3 amino acid sequences were checked for sharing between subjects and were compared against published repertoires and the VDJdb database. TCRdb itself trimmed the public reads at Q25 with fastp, ran MiXCR and retained productive beta chains. Each CDR3 protein appears once, grouped with its most common genes and DNA. TCRdb, not the original authors, processed these V and J calls. The sample yields 150,000 to 200,000 distinct CDR3 sequences; approximately 52% were counted once. Of the sample, around 1.8% falls within the top ten clones.

What the work shows at the level of the full study, not this receptor alone: Although 25 to 30 CD8+ CDR3 sequences were shared by patients and controls, these sequences appeared highly expressed in patients and within the immunodominant clones of patients. Between patients and healthy controls, no significant difference in CD8+ Simpson's diversity was found (P=0.060).

Source material: sorted CD4+, CD8+, or CD8+CD57+ T cells (not recorded which) from PBMCs. The sequence came from a human donor with aplastic anemia. The chain couples TRBV5-1 to TRBJ2-1, with 7 bases aligning to TRBD2. The CDR3 here reads CASSLGEGVYNEQFF. The DNA reads as follows: TGCGCCAGCAGCTTGGGGGAGGGAGTGTACAATGAGCAGTTCTTC.